This T cell receptor beta chain was documented in a study of radiotherapy plus CTLA-4 blockade in lung cancer. At the level of the study: Objective responses were observed in 15% to 20% of patients, and disease control was achieved by 30% to 40%.

Sequencing was performed with immunoSEQ multiplex PCR; in TCRdb, only in-frame clones are kept and a portion is missing. This table holds around 72,000 clones, around 82% found once. Whole-study findings and limits: After radiotherapy and ipilimumab, tumor-derived clones expanded in peripheral blood. Interferon-beta, together with early blood T cell clone dynamics, reportedly best predicted response.

Focal radiation plus CTLA-4 blockade with ipilimumab was given to patients with chemo-refractory metastatic non-small-cell lung cancer. This clone was seen a handful of times. Antigen unknown. This CDR3 is built from 19 residues. V lost 0 bases and J lost 0; bases outside the gene matches: 9. Looked up from germline, CDR1 is GTSNPN and CDR2 is SVGIG (reference sequence). V gene TRBV30 combines with J gene TRBJ2-6, with TRBD1 matching over 9 bases. The sequence was collected from a human donor with non-small cell lung cancer who had a complete response to radiotherapy plus ipilimumab. Sequenced here: peripheral blood, sampled from a patient treated with radiotherapy plus ipilimumab. CDR3 coding DNA: TGTGCCTGGAGTGTACGGAGGACAGGGGTCCTCTCTGGGGCCAACGTCCTGACTTTC. Its translation is CAWSVRRTGVLSGANVLTF.